The source of this TCR beta chain is a study of blood T cell repertoires in COVID-19. This clone was seen just once. The method was immunoSEQ multiplex PCR; TCRdb's version includes in-frame clones alone and lacks a portion of them. The sample yields tens of thousands of clones, 79% seen once. The germline V gene encodes CDR1 SGHAT and CDR2 FQNNGV. CDR3 length: 15 amino acids. The trim removed 4 bases at V and 2 bases at J, leaving 7 bases unmatched. Source material: peripheral blood. This clonotype was obtained from a man in his sixties with active or convalescent COVID-19. The chain joins TRBV11-2 to TRBJ1-2, with TRBD1 matching over 7 bases. This CDR3 is CASSSSPTGNYGYTF. CDR3 in DNA: TGTGCCAGCAGCTCAAGCCCGACAGGGAACTATGGCTACACCTTC.